The 22 T cell receptor beta chains given below trace back to one sample, sequenced in a study of metastatic and nonmetastatic thyroid tumors. Nobody among the patients had been given any treatment before thyroid surgery. TCRdb re-clonotyped the PCR reads via MiXCR. The repertoire has some 55,000 clones, just under 30% of them found once; the top ten carry less than 20%. Material for sequencing was blood. These TCRs come from a female donor with papillary thyroid cancer or a benign thyroid nodule (not recorded which). Some clones in this sample may be carry-over from other donors' samples.

This clone was seen only a few times. This chain uses TRBV12-3 or TRBV12-4 with TRBJ2-1, with TRBD2 matching 9 bases. Unmatched junction bases numbered 11, after V lost 4 bases and J lost 10 bases. The length of the CDR3 is 15 residues. The CDR3 loop is CASSSYLAGAGEQFF. The CDR3 DNA sequence: TGTGCCAGCAGTTCCTATTTAGCGGGGGCAGGAGAGCAGTTCTTC.

The chain employs TRBV12-5 and TRBJ1-1, with D hard to call. V lost 4 bases, J lost 1 base, and 7 bases lay in between. CDR3 size: 13 residues. CDR1 and CDR2 from the germline V gene are LGHNT and FRNRAP. CDR3 loop: CASGYLENTEAFF. The CDR3 DNA sequence: TGTGCTAGTGGTTACCTCGAGAACACTGAAGCTTTCTTT.

This clone occurred a few times. This chain uses TRBV27 with TRBJ2-7; D might be TRBD2 (6 bases). V was pared by 2 bases and J by 5 bases, with 19 bases between. The CDR3 loop spans 16 amino acids. Germline CDR1 MNHEY, CDR2 SMNVEV (reference sequence). The CDR3 coding sequence is TGTGCCAGCAGTTTAGGCATCGGGAGCTTAATCCACGAGCAGTACTTC. It encodes CASSLGIGSLIHEQYF.

Many counts were recorded for this clone. V is TRBV20-1 and J is TRBJ2-1, with 10 positions matching TRBD1. This CDR3 is built from 15 residues. CDR1 is DFQATT and CDR2 is SNEGSKA in the germline V gene (reference sequence). V lost 3 bases and J lost 7; bases outside the gene matches: 9. Here the CDR3 DNA reads TGCAGTGCTAGCTCGGGACAGGGGTACGGAAATGAGCAGTTCTTC. Protein sequence: CSASSGQGYGNEQFF.

This clone was observed many times. The chain is built from TRBV30 and TRBJ2-3; 11 positions match TRBD2. Losses at the gene ends were 5 bases for V and 0 bases for J; bases not matched to a gene: 7. The CDR3 consists of 16 residues. CDR1 GTSNPN and CDR2 SVGIG come from the germline V gene (reference sequence). The CDR3 sequence is CAWEMGLAASTDTQYF. The CDR3 DNA follows: TGTGCCTGGGAAATGGGACTAGCGGCTAGCACAGATACGCAGTATTTT.

A remark on this clone: The junction differs from germline at one of its ends, possibly a read error. The CDR3 nucleotides are TGTGCCAGCAGTTACTCGACGGGAGATCCTTACGAGCAGTATTTC. This translates into CASSYSTGDPYEQYF. The chain has TRBV6-2 or TRBV6-3 and TRBJ2-7; tentative D call: TRBD2 (6 bases). The CDR3 is 15 residues long. Germline CDR1 MNHEY, CDR2 SVGEGT.

The chain links TRBV27 to TRBJ2-2; D gene ambiguous. Trimming removed 3 bases at V and 2 bases at J, with 7 bases between. This CDR3 has 14 residues. The V gene's germline CDR1 is MNHEY and CDR2 SMNVEV (reference sequence). CDR3 amino acids: CASSLTLNTGELFF. The CDR3 DNA is TGTGCCAGCAGTTTGACACTTAACACCGGGGAGCTGTTTTTT.

This clone occurred a few times. The genes are TRBV18 and TRBJ2-3; D may match TRBD1 or TRBD2 (5 bases each). Looked up from germline, CDR1 is KGHSH and CDR2 is LQKENI. The germline V and J ends were trimmed by 3 bases and 3 bases, with 13 bases remaining between them. There are 15 residues in the CDR3. CDR3 loop: CASSPPGKGTDTQYF. For the CDR3, the DNA is TGTGCCAGCTCACCCCCGGGGAAGGGGACAGATACGCAGTATTTT. The whole variable domain, remainder taken from reference TRBV18 and TRBJ2-3, is NAGVMQNPRHLVRRRGQEARLRCSPMKGHSHVYWYRQLPEEGLKFMVYLQKENIIDESGMPKERFSAEFPKEGPSILRIQQVVRGDSAAYFCASSPPGKGTDTQYFGPGTRLTVL.

This sequence joins TRBV5-4 and TRBJ2-7; D is possibly TRBD1 or TRBD2 (6 bases each). With 0 bases removed from V and 4 bases from J, the gap between germline ends came to 11 bases. Per the germline V gene, CDR1 is SGHNT and CDR2 is YYREEE (reference sequence). The CDR3 contains 14 residues. The CDR3 is CASSLDQGRYEQYF. DNA for the CDR3: TGTGCCAGCAGCTTGGATCAGGGGAGGTACGAGCAGTACTTC. The complete variable domain, with remaining parts taken from reference TRBV5-4 and TRBJ2-7, reads ETGVTQSPTHLIKTRGQQVTLRCSSQSGHNTVSWYQQALGQGPQFIFQYYREEENGRGNFPPRFSGLQFPNYSSELNVNALELDDSALYLCASSLDQGRYEQYFGPGTRLTVT.

Only a few counts were recorded for this clone. The gene calls are TRBV12-5 and TRBJ2-3, with 12 positions matching TRBD1. This CDR3 has 15 residues. V gave up 5 bases and J gave up 5 bases; unmatched junction bases: 5. Germline assignment: CDR1 LGHNT and CDR2 FRNRAP. Written as DNA, the CDR3 is TGTGCTAGTGGTCAGGGACAGGGGGCAAGAGATACGCAGTATTTT. This sequence encodes CASGQGQGARDTQYF.

The chain employs TRBV15 and TRBJ1-3, with D unresolved. The CDR3 contains 13 residues. The germline CDR1 and CDR2 sequences are LNHNV and YYDKDF (reference sequence). V lost 0 bases, J lost 4 bases, and 4 bases lay in between. The chain's CDR3 is CATSRDPGNTIYF. The CDR3 nucleotides read TGTGCCACCAGCAGAGATCCCGGAAACACCATATATTTT. Full variable domain (rest looked up from reference TRBV15 and TRBJ1-3): DAMVIQNPRYQVTQFGKPVTLSCSQTLNHNVMYWYQQKSSQAPKLLFHYYDKDFNNEADTPDNFQSRRPNTSFCFLDIRSPGLGDTAMYLCATSRDPGNTIYFGEGSWLTVV.

This clone turned up a few times. The V and J genes are TRBV30 and TRBJ1-3; D gene uncertain. Germline CDR1 GTSNPN, CDR2 SVGIG (reference sequence). The CDR3 runs to 13 residues. The V end lost 2 bases, the J end lost 2 bases, and 7 bases lay between the germline ends. CDR3 sequence reads: CAWSWAAGNTIYF. CDR3 bases: TGTGCCTGGAGTTGGGCCGCTGGAAACACCATATATTTT.

The chain carries TRBV12-3 or TRBV12-4 and TRBJ2-7; D gene ambiguous. This CDR3 spans 12 amino acids. V was clipped by 8 bases and J by 3 bases, with 11 bases between them. Here the CDR3 reads CASSSGVYEQYF. The CDR3 nucleotides read TGTGCCAGCTCCTCAGGAGTCTACGAGCAGTACTTC.

The chain couples TRBV6-1 to TRBJ2-5; 9 bases fit TRBD2. The CDR3 is 15 residues long. Losses at the gene ends were 3 bases for V and 6 bases for J; bases not matched to a gene: 8. From germline, CDR1 is MNHNS and CDR2 SASEGT. The CDR3 DNA reads as TGTGCCAGCAGTGACAGGGCGGGAGGGCCAAAGACCCAGTACTTC. It encodes CASSDRAGGPKTQYF.

V and J are TRBV12-3 or TRBV12-4 and TRBJ2-2, with a tentative D call TRBD1 (6 bases). This CDR3 is 15 amino acids long. V lost 3 bases to trimming and J lost 4 bases, with 12 bases between them. CDR3 in amino acids: CASSFRDKPTGELFF. The CDR3 nucleotides are TGTGCCAGCAGTTTCCGGGACAAACCCACCGGGGAGCTGTTTTTT.

The CDR3 spells CAVDRGTGGYTF. CDR3 DNA sequence: TGTGCTGTCGACAGGGGAACGGGTGGCTACACCTTC. The chain combines TRBV28 with TRBJ1-2, with 8 bases that match TRBD1. There are 12 residues in the CDR3. Germline assignment: CDR1 MDHEN and CDR2 SYDVKM.

V usage is TRBV27 and J usage is TRBJ1-5; tentatively, D is TRBD1 (6 bases). This CDR3 region has 16 residues. The germline CDR1 and CDR2 sequences are MNHEY and SMNVEV (reference sequence). Trimming took 10 bases from V and 3 from J, leaving 22 bases between them. The CDR3 sequence is CATKPSGTSANQPQHF. The CDR3 nucleotides read TGTGCCACCAAGCCGTCCGGGACAAGTGCCAATCAGCCCCAGCATTTT.

The chain employs TRBV11-2 and TRBJ2-2; D perhaps matches TRBD2 (6 bases). Germline V CDR1 and CDR2: SGHAT, FQNNGV. The V and J ends lost 5 bases and 1 base respectively, with 11 bases between them. The CDR3 spans 15 residues. CDR3: CASSPRDWNTGELFF. The CDR3 nucleotides read TGTGCCAGCAGCCCCCGGGACTGGAACACCGGGGAGCTGTTTTTT. Looking up the rest from reference TRBV11-2 and TRBJ2-2 gives the full variable domain: EAGVAQSPRYKIIEKRQSVAFWCNPISGHATLYWYQQILGQGPKLLIQFQNNGVVDDSQLPKDRFSAERLKGVDSTLKIQPAKLEDSAVYLCASSPRDWNTGELFFGEGSRLTVL.

A few counts support this clone. The rearrangement joins TRBV19 to TRBJ1-1; 7 bases agree with TRBD1. Germline V gene data show CDR1 as LNHDA and CDR2 as SQIVND (reference sequence). The V gene end was trimmed by 9 bases and the J gene end by 0 bases; junction bases not matched to a gene: 10. This CDR3 contains 15 residues. CDR3 protein: CASNPGQLLNTEAFF. The DNA of the CDR3 is TGTGCCAGCAACCCGGGACAGCTACTGAACACTGAAGCTTTCTTT.

As to this clone: The junction and the germline gene differ at one end; a read error may be behind it. This chain connects TRBV7-3 to TRBJ2-3, with 12 bases matching TRBD2. The CDR3 length is 17 residues. CDR1 SGHTA and CDR2 FQGTGA come from the germline V gene. DNA for the CDR3: TGTGTCAGCAGCTTTGCCGGGACTAGCGGGAGCACAGATACGCAGTATTTT. Translating it yields CVSSFAGTSGSTDTQYF.

This clone was counted many times. The chain couples TRBV9 to TRBJ2-5, with 9 bases lining up with TRBD2. Losses at the gene ends were 0 bases for V and 3 bases for J; bases not matched to a gene: 9. Germline V gene sequence: CDR1 SGDLS, CDR2 YYNGEE. The length of the CDR3 is 17 residues. The CDR3 bases are TGTGCCAGCAGCGTAGAAGAGGGACTAGCCCCTAAAGAGACCCAGTACTTC. Translation gives CASSVEEGLAPKETQYF.

This clone was seen only a few times. The rearrangement joins TRBV12-3 or TRBV12-4 to TRBJ1-1, with D perhaps TRBD1 (6 bases). The V gene lost 5 bases and the J gene lost 5 bases, with 12 bases spanning the gap. The CDR3 has 13 residues. CDR3 sequence (DNA): TGTGCCAGCAGTACACGAAGGGGGACTGAAGCTTTCTTT. As protein: CASSTRRGTEAFF.